One sample yielded the 14 T cell receptor beta chains listed below, sequenced in a study of human T cells and chemical hapten exposure. This sample's time point: pre-sensitization, week 0. Treatment specified: therapeutic diphenylcyclopropenone sensitization with weekly scalp DPC. Via MiXCR, TCRdb re-called the RACE reads, giving one row per CDR3 protein. The sample yields about 120,000 distinct CDR3 sequences, around an eighth seen once. The sequenced sample was whole blood, obtained in connection with sensitization to the hapten diphenylcyclopropenone (DPC). The receptors were gathered from a woman between 18 and 29 years old with alopecia areata. Some clones in this sample may be carry-over from other donors' samples.

This clonotype has just a few counts. The chain links TRBV7-6 to TRBJ2-7, with no clear D. The germline CDR1 and CDR2 sequences are SGHVS and FNYEAQ. There are 14 residues in the CDR3. Trimming shortened V by 1 base and J by 1 base, and 8 bases separated the two germline ends. The chain's CDR3 is CASSLGSYSYEQYF. CDR3 in DNA: TGTGCCAGCAGCTTAGGTTCCTATTCCTACGAGCAGTACTTC.

This clonotype has a count of ten or more. The chain has TRBV7-8 and TRBJ1-4; tentative D call: TRBD1 (5 bases). CDR1 and CDR2 (germline): SGHVS, FQNEAQ. Trimming left V 5 bases short and J 5 bases short, with 18 bases between. The CDR3 length is 16 residues. The CDR3 spells CASSPPVTGGNEKLFF. DNA for the CDR3: TGTGCCAGCAGCCCCCCGGTCACAGGAGGCAATGAAAAACTGTTTTTT.

The CDR3 spells CASSVAPGGLDEQFF. The DNA of the CDR3 is TGTGCCAGCAGCGTAGCCCCGGGGGGGTTGGATGAGCAGTTCTTC. The chain employs TRBV9 and TRBJ2-1; TRBD2 matches 8 bases. The CDR3 is 15 residues long. The V and J ends lost 0 bases and 8 bases, in that order; junction bases with no gene match: 7. Germline V gene lookup returns CDR1 SGDLS and CDR2 YYNGEE.

The V and J genes are TRBV11-2 and TRBJ2-3, with 8 bases that match TRBD1. The CDR3 loop spans 16 amino acids. The germline gives CDR1 SGHAT, CDR2 FQNNGV. Trimming took 1 base from V and 3 from J; bases not matched to a gene: 6. The CDR3 reads CASSLGIGQGTDTQYF. CDR3 coding DNA: TGTGCCAGCAGCTTAGGAATCGGACAGGGTACAGATACGCAGTATTTT.

Worth noting for this clonotype: One end of the junction fails to match germline, which may point to a read error. This sequence joins TRBV5-6 and TRBJ1-3, with TRBD1 identical over 9 bases. The CDR3 consists of 11 residues. Germline CDR1 and CDR2: SGHDT and YYEEEE. CDR3 sequence (DNA): TGTGCCAGCAGCTGGGACAGGGAGTGGGATTTT. Protein product: CASSWDREWDF.

A few counts support this clonotype. The chain employs TRBV4-3 and TRBJ1-6; the D is unclear. CDR1 is LGHNA and CDR2 is YSLEER in the germline V gene. V gave up 7 bases and J gave up 6 bases, with 16 bases separating them. This CDR3 is 15 amino acids long. The CDR3 reads CASKPVLWFNSPLHF. Written as DNA, the CDR3 is TGCGCCAGCAAACCGGTCCTCTGGTTTAATTCACCCCTCCACTTT.

This clonotype was detected many times. The chain employs TRBV12-3 or TRBV12-4 and TRBJ2-2; TRBD1 or TRBD2 may be the D gene (5 bases each). V gave up 2 bases and J gave up 4 bases, with 14 bases separating them. CDR3 size: 16 residues. CDR3: CASSLFFGDGTGELFF. The DNA of the CDR3 is TGTGCCAGCAGTTTATTTTTTGGGGACGGCACCGGGGAGCTGTTTTTT.

The sample holds a few counts of this clonotype. The rearrangement uses TRBV7-2 and TRBJ2-7; D gene ambiguous. V was clipped by 5 bases and J by 2 bases, with 22 bases between them. There are 17 residues in the CDR3. In germline, CDR1 is SGHTA, CDR2 FQGNSA. The CDR3 bases are TGTGCCAGCAGCGGTCCCGGGCCTAAAAGGTCAACCTACGAGCAGTACTTC. Translated: CASSGPGPKRSTYEQYF.

This clonotype has a handful of counts. The chain has TRBV24-1 and TRBJ1-2, with TRBD1 matching over 8 bases. The ends lost 3 bases at V and 5 bases at J; junction bases unmatched: 10. The CDR3 loop spans 16 amino acids. Looked up from germline, CDR1 is KGHDR and CDR2 is SFDVKD. The CDR3 reads CATSDRGQGGWYGYTF. CDR3 DNA sequence: TGTGCCACCAGTGATAGAGGACAGGGTGGCTGGTATGGCTACACCTTC.

This clonotype was seen only a few times. The genes are TRBV7-9 and TRBJ2-6, with 10 positions matching TRBD1. The CDR3 has 19 amino acids. Trimming removed 5 bases from V and 2 bases from J; junction bases left unmatched: 12. Germline V gene data show CDR1 as SEHNR and CDR2 as FQNEAQ (reference sequence). As DNA, the CDR3 is TGTGCCAGCAGCAGCCGGACAGGGGGTTCCTTCGCTGGGGCCAACGTCCTGACTTTC. Its translation is CASSSRTGGSFAGANVLTF.

This clonotype has more than one count but fewer than ten. The chain uses TRBV29-1 and TRBJ2-1; TRBD2 aligns across 10 bases. The germline gives CDR1 SQVTM, CDR2 ANQGSEA. The V segment lost 4 bases and the J segment 4 bases; nucleotides outside the gene matches: 4. This CDR3 comprises 14 residues. The CDR3 nucleotides are TGCAGCGTTGGCGGGACTAGCGAGTACAATGAGCAGTTCTTC. Translation: CSVGGTSEYNEQFF.

This chain uses TRBV7-2 with TRBJ2-3; possibly TRBD1 for D (5 bases). Trimming removed 1 base from V and 2 bases from J, with 16 bases in between. The germline CDR1 and CDR2 sequences are SGHTA and FQGNSA. The CDR3 extends over 17 amino acids. Written as DNA, the CDR3 is TGTGCCAGCAGCTTAGAATTTGTGGAAGGGGCCACAGATACGCAGTATTTT. The encoded protein is CASSLEFVEGATDTQYF.

This clonotype occurred a few times. The rearrangement links TRBV20-1 to TRBJ2-1; D gene ambiguous. This CDR3 spans 12 amino acids. Trimming took off 0 bases at V and 6 bases at J, with 6 bases between the two ends. Germline CDR1 DFQATT, CDR2 SNEGSKA (reference sequence). As DNA, the CDR3 is TGCAGTGCTAGAGATATGACCAATGAGCAGTTCTTC. Its protein is CSARDMTNEQFF.

The table lists this clonotype with a few counts. V usage is TRBV5-1 and J usage is TRBJ2-5, with TRBD2 matching over 8 bases. V was pared by 4 bases and J by 2 bases, with 10 bases of the junction left unmatched. The CDR3 sequence is 16 residues long. The germline V gene encodes CDR1 SGHRS and CDR2 YFSETQ. The CDR3 loop reads CASSPGLAGRQETQYF. As DNA, the CDR3 is TGCGCCAGCAGCCCAGGACTAGCTGGTCGTCAAGAGACCCAGTACTTC.